This T cell receptor beta chain came from a study of blood T cells in healthy people across ages. Points from the study as a whole: Donor CMV status, an unknown factor, possibly confounded changes in expanded clonotypes. Diversity of TCR beta per million T cells declined in a roughly linear way with age. Correlation between TCR beta diversity and naive T cell percentage was strong.

The germline CDR1 and CDR2 sequences are SQVTM and ANQGSEA. The ends were cut back, 1 base at V and 6 bases at J, with 10 bases in the middle. This CDR3 has 12 amino acids. Through a sample-barcoded 5' primer and a J-beta primer mix, a second PCR was run for roughly 6 to 11 cycles. TCRdb analysed the 5' RACE reads with MiXCR anew, one entry per CDR3 protein. In the table there are over 1,500,000 distinct CDR3 sequences, approximately 40% of which are singletons. Comment on this clonotype: What it recognizes is unknown.

The chain uses TRBV29-1 and TRBJ2-7; D unresolved. Sequenced input: blood. This receptor was obtained from a human donor in good health. As DNA, the CDR3 is TGCAGCGTTGAAGTCCGTTTCGGCGAGCAGTACTTC. This encodes CSVEVRFGEQYF.